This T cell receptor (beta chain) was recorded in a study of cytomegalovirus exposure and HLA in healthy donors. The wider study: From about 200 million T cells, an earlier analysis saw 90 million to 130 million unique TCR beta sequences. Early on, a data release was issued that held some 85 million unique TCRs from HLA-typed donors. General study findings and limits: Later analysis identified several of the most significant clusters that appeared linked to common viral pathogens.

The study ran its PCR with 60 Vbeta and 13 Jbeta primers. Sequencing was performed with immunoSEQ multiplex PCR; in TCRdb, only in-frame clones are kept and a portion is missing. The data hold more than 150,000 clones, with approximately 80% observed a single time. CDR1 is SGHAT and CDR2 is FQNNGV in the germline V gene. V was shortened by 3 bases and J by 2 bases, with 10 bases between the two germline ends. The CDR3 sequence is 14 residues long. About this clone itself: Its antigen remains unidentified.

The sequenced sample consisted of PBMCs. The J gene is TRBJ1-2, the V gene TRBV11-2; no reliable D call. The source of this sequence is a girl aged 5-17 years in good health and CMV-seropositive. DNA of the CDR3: TGTGCCAGCAGCTTTGGTCCGGGGAACTATGGCTACACCTTC. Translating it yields CASSFGPGNYGYTF.